One and the same sample provided the 23 T cell receptor beta chains below, sequenced in a study of regulatory T cells in long-lasting Graves disease. With iRepertoire HTBI primers and Arm-PCR of CDR3 regions, TCR beta libraries were built. TCRdb reprocessed the multiplex PCR reads with MiXCR, giving one entry per CDR3 protein. The sample lists roughly 320,000 distinct CDR3 sequences; over 15% were seen once. The time point denotes: newly diagnosed GD, antithyroid drugs for less than 3 months. RNA from PBMCs was the source of the TCR library. This sample also appeared in a second study, on T cells in Graves' hyperthyroidism and ophthalmopathy.

The material sequenced was peripheral blood mononuclear cells (PBMCs), taken at new diagnosis, from a patient treated with antithyroid drugs. All receptors come from a man aged 35 to 55 with Graves disease.

This chain uses TRBV19 with TRBJ2-5; D might be TRBD1 (6 bases). The CDR3 is 16 residues long. Trimming cost V 4 bases and J 2 bases, with 17 bases left between them. CDR1 and CDR2 from the germline V gene are LNHDA and SQIVND (reference sequence). CDR3 in DNA: TGTGCCAGTAGTAAAACAGGGTCGATCCTTCAAGAGACCCAGTACTTC. Residues: CASSKTGSILQETQYF.

Turning to this clonotype: Possible read error: a much larger clone is one base away. The rearrangement links TRBV7-2 to TRBJ2-4; 9 positions match TRBD2. Per the germline V gene, CDR1 is SGHTA and CDR2 is FQGNSA. The CDR3 totals 15 residues. Unmatched junction bases numbered 13, after V lost 3 bases and J lost 13 bases. The CDR3 bases are TGTGCCAGCAGCTTGAGCCTAGCGGGGTTTGATGAGCAGTACTTC. This gives the protein CASSLSLAGFDEQYF.

This clonotype was observed at least ten times. The V call is TRBV5-1, the J call TRBJ2-1, with TRBD2 matching 8 bases. Germline V gene data show CDR1 as SGHRS and CDR2 as YFSETQ. After removal of 1 base from V and 4 bases from J, the junction contained 4 bases not matched to a gene. The CDR3 is made up of 15 amino acids. CDR3 nucleotide sequence: TGCGCCAGCAGCTTGAGCACTAGCGGATACAATGAGCAGTTCTTC. It translates to CASSLSTSGYNEQFF.

The chain employs TRBV12-3 or TRBV12-4 and TRBJ2-7, with 11 bases aligning to TRBD1. Germline trimming cut 4 bases from V and 9 bases from J; bases unmatched to any gene: 11. The CDR3 loop spans 15 amino acids. The CDR3 reads CASSYSGTGGLGQYF. The CDR3 DNA sequence: TGTGCCAGCAGTTACTCCGGGACAGGGGGTCTTGGGCAGTACTTC.

Turning to this clonotype: This likely traces to a read error, being one base from a far larger clone. The rearrangement links TRBV2 to TRBJ2-1; D remains ambiguous. V was cut by 5 bases and J by 10 bases, with 15 bases left in between. The V gene's germline CDR1 is SNHLY and CDR2 FYNNEI. This CDR3 is built from 13 residues. CDR3: CASSQLKVYEQFF. As DNA, the CDR3 is TGTGCCAGCAGTCAGCTGAAAGTCTACGAGCAGTTCTTC.

This clonotype was recorded at least ten times. The chain joins TRBV7-2 to TRBJ2-3; D remains ambiguous. Trimming stripped 6 bases from V and 5 bases from J, with 6 bases between. CDR3 length: 11 amino acids. CDR1 and CDR2 from the germline V gene are SGHTA and FQGNSA. The CDR3 loop reads CASSFGDTQYF. The CDR3 DNA follows: TGTGCCAGCAGTTTTGGAGATACGCAGTATTTT.

This clonotype was seen many times. The rearrangement joins TRBV9 to TRBJ1-1; D is perhaps TRBD1 (5 bases). Trimming cost V 0 bases and J 1 base, with 13 bases left between them. The germline gives CDR1 SGDLS, CDR2 YYNGEE. This CDR3 has 16 residues. The CDR3 region is CASSVDDSFRNTEAFF. For the CDR3, the DNA is TGTGCCAGCAGCGTAGACGACAGTTTCAGGAACACTGAAGCTTTCTTT.

This clonotype has at least ten counts. This chain uses TRBV28 with TRBJ1-5, with D tentatively TRBD1 (6 bases). Germline V CDR1 and CDR2: MDHEN, SYDVKM. The CDR3 contains 13 residues. Deletions cut 6 bases from V and 4 bases from J, with 10 bases between. The CDR3 spells CASSGTGNQPQHF. CDR3 nucleotide sequence: TGTGCCAGCAGCGGTACAGGGAATCAGCCCCAGCATTTT.

In this sample, this clonotype turned up a few times. This sequence may be a read error, since a much larger clone differs from it by one base. The chain is built from TRBV4-2 and TRBJ2-3; TRBD2 agrees at 13 bases. TRBJ2-7 matches the DNA end more closely, so the J call is doubtful. The CDR3 is 16 amino acids. Germline CDR1 reads LGHNA; CDR2 reads YNFKEQ. CDR3: CASSQELAGGQYEQYF. For the CDR3, the DNA is TGTGCCAGCAGCCAAGAACTAGCGGGGGGGCAGTACGAGCAGTACTTC.

This clonotype was observed a handful of times. The rearrangement links TRBV5-5 to TRBJ1-4; D remains unclear. This CDR3 region has 14 residues. The V end was cut by 1 base, the J end by 7 bases, with 11 bases between. Germline CDR1 SGHKS, CDR2 YYEKEE (reference sequence). The CDR3 nucleotides are TGTGCCAGCAGCTTGTCAGCATACGTTGAAAAACTGTTTTTT. This gives the protein CASSLSAYVEKLFF.

This clonotype was seen ten or more times. The chain employs TRBV4-3 and TRBJ2-3; D possibly corresponds to TRBD1 (6 bases). Trimming cost V 0 bases and J 4 bases, with 11 bases left between them. Germline V lookup: CDR1 LGHNA, CDR2 YSLEER. CDR3 length: 15 amino acids. The CDR3 is CASSQENRAPDTQYF. For the CDR3, the DNA is TGCGCCAGCAGCCAAGAGAACAGGGCCCCAGATACGCAGTATTTT.

In its sample, this clonotype was seen many times. In nucleotides, the CDR3 is TGTGCCAGCAGACTTGACAGGACGAACACTGAAGCTTTCTTT. Its translation is CASRLDRTNTEAFF. This chain joins TRBV6-1 and TRBJ1-1; a weak D match, TRBD1 (6 bases). Trimming removed 6 bases at V and 1 base at J, with 12 bases between. The germline CDR1 and CDR2 sequences are MNHNS and SASEGT. This CDR3 has 14 amino acids.

This clonotype turned up a few times. The chain combines TRBV4-3 with TRBJ1-5, with D tentatively TRBD1 (5 bases). Germline lookup yields CDR1 LGHNA and CDR2 YSLEER. V dropped 3 bases and J dropped 1 base, with 10 bases sitting between them. The CDR3 has 15 residues. The CDR3 DNA reads TGCGCCAGCAGCCATGGCAGGGCGAGCAATCAGCCCCAGCATTTT. It encodes CASSHGRASNQPQHF.

This clonotype was recorded at least ten times. The V gene is TRBV6-2 or TRBV6-3, the J gene TRBJ1-4; no clear D. This CDR3 has 14 amino acids. V was shortened by 5 bases and J by 8 bases, with 15 bases between the two germline ends. The V gene's germline CDR1 is MNHEY and CDR2 SVGEGT. CDR3: CASSNHRVTEKLFF. The CDR3 DNA reads TGTGCCAGCAGTAACCATCGGGTAACAGAAAAACTGTTTTTT.

Concerning this clonotype itself: Since a much larger clone is just one base distant, this may be a read error. The chain combines TRBV19 with TRBJ2-7, with 9 bases matching TRBD1. The V gene's germline CDR1 is LNHDA and CDR2 SQIVND (reference sequence). This CDR3 comprises 14 residues. The CDR3 region has the DNA TGTGCCAGTAGTCGAAGACAGGGGGAGGGAGAGCGGTACTTC. This sequence encodes CASSRRQGEGERYF.

This clonotype came up a few times. This rearrangement joins TRBV20-1 to TRBJ2-2; D call uncertain. CDR1 and CDR2 from the germline V gene are DFQATT and SNEGSKA (reference sequence). Trimming took 3 bases from V and 0 from J, leaving 5 bases between them. This CDR3 comprises 13 residues. CDR3 coding DNA: TGCAGTGCTAGGTCTACGAACACCGGGGAGCTGTTTTTT. Protein: CSARSTNTGELFF.

The chain has TRBV28 and TRBJ2-3; D possibly matches TRBD1 or TRBD2 (5 bases each). Germline CDR1 reads MDHEN; CDR2 reads SYDVKM. The CDR3 contains 15 residues. V dropped 3 bases and J dropped 1 base, with 11 bases sitting between them. The CDR3 DNA sequence: TGTGCCAGCAGTTTCGGGGACGGAGGCACAGATACGCAGTATTTT. Protein product: CASSFGDGGTDTQYF.

This chain connects TRBV5-1 to TRBJ2-1; D is uncertain. Germline lookup yields CDR1 SGHRS and CDR2 YFSETQ. V was clipped by 3 bases and J by 4 bases, with 11 bases between them. The CDR3 covers 14 residues. The CDR3 DNA follows: TGCGCCAGCAGCTCTCCCGACGGATACAATGAGCAGTTCTTC. It codes for CASSSPDGYNEQFF.

This clonotype was observed a few times. Just one base apart from a much larger clone, this may be a read error. The rearrangement links TRBV6-2 or TRBV6-3 to TRBJ2-1; D gene unclear. Trimming pared 4 bases from V and 8 bases from J, leaving 3 bases between. The germline V gene has CDR1 MNHEY and CDR2 SVGEGT. The CDR3 runs to 10 residues. The CDR3 DNA reads TGTGCCAGCAGTTGGCATGAGCAGTTCTTC. Amino acids: CASSWHEQFF.

In this sample, this clonotype turned up many times. The chain uses TRBV12-3 or TRBV12-4 and TRBJ1-2, with D maybe TRBD1 (6 bases). The CDR3 length is 13 residues. Trimming cost V 6 bases and J 3 bases, with 11 bases left between them. Here the CDR3 DNA reads TGTGCCAGCAGCGCTACAGGGTACTATGGCTACACCTTC. It yields the protein CASSATGYYGYTF.

The V and J genes are TRBV28 and TRBJ2-3; 9 bases are shared with TRBD2. This CDR3 spans 15 amino acids. Germline CDR1 MDHEN, CDR2 SYDVKM. Trimming at V came to 6 bases and at J to 5 bases, leaving 9 bases not matched to a gene. CDR3 in DNA: TGTGCCAGCAGACTAGGGCGGGGGGGATTAGATACGCAGTATTTT. Translated: CASRLGRGGLDTQYF.

The CDR3 DNA follows: TGTGCTAGTGGTCCGACCGTAGGACAGGGGTACAATGAGCAGTTCTTC. Translated: CASGPTVGQGYNEQFF. The chain couples TRBV12-5 to TRBJ2-1; 9 nucleotides agree with TRBD1. CDR3 length: 16 amino acids. CDR1 is LGHNT and CDR2 is FRNRAP in the germline V gene. Losses at the gene ends were 5 bases for V and 4 bases for J; bases not matched to a gene: 9.

This clonotype has ten or more counts. This chain joins TRBV7-9 and TRBJ2-5, with D maybe TRBD2 (5 bases). Germline CDR1 reads SEHNR; CDR2 reads FQNEAQ (reference sequence). V dropped 4 bases and J dropped 2 bases, with 20 bases sitting between them. The CDR3 sequence is 17 residues long. The CDR3 bases are TGTGCCAGCAGCTCCACGGATGAGGGCCAAGCACAAGAGACCCAGTACTTC. This codes for CASSSTDEGQAQETQYF.